A single sample is the source of the 3 T cell receptor beta chains below, sequenced in a study of blood T cell repertoires in COVID-19. Generated by immunoSEQ multiplex PCR, the TCRdb table keeps only in-frame clones and is missing some. In the table there are 330,000 or so clones, roughly 88% of which are singletons. Input material: PBMCs or T cells enriched from blood (not recorded which). These receptors were taken from a man aged 30 to 39 who had recovered from COVID-19.

This clone has just one count. The chain has TRBV15 and TRBJ2-7; a possible D gene is TRBD1 (5 bases). CDR3 length: 15 residues. Between the trimmed V and J ends, which lost 2 bases and 4 bases, there was a span of 15 bases. Per the germline V gene, CDR1 is LNHNV and CDR2 is YYDKDF (reference sequence). Here the CDR3 reads CATSRSQGANYEQYF. The CDR3 DNA is TGTGCCACCAGCAGATCTCAGGGTGCCAATTACGAGCAGTACTTC.

CDR3 loop: CASSFDSLNQPQHF. CDR3 in DNA: TGTGCCAGCAGTTTTGACAGCCTCAATCAGCCCCAGCATTTT. This chain joins TRBV6-5 and TRBJ1-5, with a tentative D call TRBD1 (5 bases). V was pared by 4 bases and J by 3 bases, with 10 bases between. Germline V gene sequence: CDR1 MNHEY, CDR2 SVGAGI. The CDR3 loop spans 14 amino acids.

To note about this clone: Compared with germline, one end of the junction differs, possibly owing to a read error. The rearrangement joins TRBV4-1 to TRBJ2-7; 11 nucleotides match TRBD2. The V gene's germline CDR1 is MGHRA and CDR2 YSYEKL. The CDR3 runs to 15 residues. The CDR3 here is CAGSQASGGLYEQYF. The CDR3 nucleotides read TGCGCCGGCAGCCAGGCTAGCGGGGGGCTCTACGAGCAGTACTTC.